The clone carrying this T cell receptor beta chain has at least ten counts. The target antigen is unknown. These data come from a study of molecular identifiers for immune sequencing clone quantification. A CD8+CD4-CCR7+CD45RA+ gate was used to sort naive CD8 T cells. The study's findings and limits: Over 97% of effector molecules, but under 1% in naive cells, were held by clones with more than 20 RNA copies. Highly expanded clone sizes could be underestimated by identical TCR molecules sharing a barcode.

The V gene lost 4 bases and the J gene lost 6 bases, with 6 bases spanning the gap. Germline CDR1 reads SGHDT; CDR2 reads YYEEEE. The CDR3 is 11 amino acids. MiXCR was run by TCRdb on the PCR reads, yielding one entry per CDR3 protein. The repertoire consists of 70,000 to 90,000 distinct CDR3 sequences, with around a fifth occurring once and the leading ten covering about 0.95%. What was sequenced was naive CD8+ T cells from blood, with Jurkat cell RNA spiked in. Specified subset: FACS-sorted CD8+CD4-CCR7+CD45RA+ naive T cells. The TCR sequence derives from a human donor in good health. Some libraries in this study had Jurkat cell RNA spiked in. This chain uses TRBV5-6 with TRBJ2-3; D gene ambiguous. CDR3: CASSRLDTQYF. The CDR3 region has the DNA TGTGCCAGCAGCCGCCTGGATACGCAGTATTTT.